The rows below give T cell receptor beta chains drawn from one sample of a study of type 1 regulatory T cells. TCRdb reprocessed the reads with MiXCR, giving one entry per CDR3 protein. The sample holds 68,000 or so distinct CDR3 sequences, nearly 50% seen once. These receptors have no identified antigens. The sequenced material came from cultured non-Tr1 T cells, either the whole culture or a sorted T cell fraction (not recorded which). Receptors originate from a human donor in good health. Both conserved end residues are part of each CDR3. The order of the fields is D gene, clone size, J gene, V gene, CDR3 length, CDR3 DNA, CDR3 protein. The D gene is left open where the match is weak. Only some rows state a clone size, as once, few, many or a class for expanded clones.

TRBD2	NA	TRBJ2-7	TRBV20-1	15	TGCAGTGCTAGGCTCGGAGGCGGGGGAGCCTACGAGCAGTACTTC	CSARLGGGGAYEQYF
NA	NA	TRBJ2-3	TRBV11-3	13	TGTGCCAGCAGCTCAAGACTAGCAGATACGCAGTATTTT	CASSSRLADTQYF
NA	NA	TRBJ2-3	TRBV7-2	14	TGTGCCAGCACGGAGTATATATCCACAGATACGCAGTATTTT	CASTEYISTDTQYF
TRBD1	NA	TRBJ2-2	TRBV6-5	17	TGTGCCAGCAGTTACCAGGGACAGGGGGCGACGACCGGGGAGCTGTTTTTT	CASSYQGQGATTGELFF
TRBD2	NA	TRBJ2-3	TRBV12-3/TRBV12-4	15	TGTGCCAGCAGTCAGCGGGGGGGATACACAGATACGCAGTATTTT	CASSQRGGYTDTQYF
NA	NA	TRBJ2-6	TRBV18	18	TGTGCCAGCTCACCATTGACTGGACGCTTGGCTGGGGCCAACGTCCTGACTTTC	CASSPLTGRLAGANVLTF
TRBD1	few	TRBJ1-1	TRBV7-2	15	TGTGCCAGCTCTGTAGACAGGGCAATGAACACTGAAGCTTTCTTT	CASSVDRAMNTEAFF
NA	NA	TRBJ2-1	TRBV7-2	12	TGTGCCAGCACACCTGGGGGGTATGAGCAGTTCTTC	CASTPGGYEQFF
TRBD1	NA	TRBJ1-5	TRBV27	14	TGTGCCAGCAGGGCTCGGACAGGTAATCAGCCCCAGCATTTT	CASRARTGNQPQHF
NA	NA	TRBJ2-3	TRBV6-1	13	TGTGCCAGCAGCGGAAGTCGGGCAGATACGCAGTATTTT	CASSGSRADTQYF
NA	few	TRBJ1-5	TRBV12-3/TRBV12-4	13	TGTGCCAGCAGTATAAGGAGCAATCAGCCCCAGCATTTT	CASSIRSNQPQHF
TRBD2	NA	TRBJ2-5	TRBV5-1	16	TGCGCCAGCAGCCTGGGAGGGCGCGGGGGTCAAAAGACCCAGTACTTC	CASSLGGRGGQKTQYF
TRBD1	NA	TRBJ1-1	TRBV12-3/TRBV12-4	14	TGTGCCAGCAGTTCGGGACAGGGTTACACTGAAGCTTTCTTT	CASSSGQGYTEAFF
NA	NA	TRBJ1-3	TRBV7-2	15	TGTGCCAGCAGCCCCCAAACAGGGAACGGAAACACCATATATTTT	CASSPQTGNGNTIYF
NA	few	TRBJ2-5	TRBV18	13	TGTGCCAGCTCACCCGGGACGGCGGATACCCAGTACTTC	CASSPGTADTQYF
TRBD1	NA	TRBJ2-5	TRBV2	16	TGTGCCAGCAGCCCATTACCGGGACAGGGGCTGGGGACCCAGTACTTC	CASSPLPGQGLGTQYF
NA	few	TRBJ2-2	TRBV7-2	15	TGTGCCAGCACCGGACAGTTCTCGAACACCGGGGAGCTGTTTTTT	CASTGQFSNTGELFF
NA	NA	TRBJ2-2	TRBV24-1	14	TGTGCCACCAGTGGTACAATGAACACCGGGGAGCTGTTTTTT	CATSGTMNTGELFF
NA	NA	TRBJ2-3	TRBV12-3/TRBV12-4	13	TGTGCCAGCGGACCCGAGGGCACAGATACGCAGTATTTT	CASGPEGTDTQYF
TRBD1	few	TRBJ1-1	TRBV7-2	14	TGTGCCAGCAGCTTTGTATCCGGACAGGGTCGAGCTTTCTTT	CASSFVSGQGRAFF
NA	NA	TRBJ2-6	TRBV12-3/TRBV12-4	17	TGTGCCAGCAGTTTAGGTCCTGGGATGGGTGGGGCCAACGTCCTGACTTTC	CASSLGPGMGGANVLTF
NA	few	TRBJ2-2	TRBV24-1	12	TGTGCCACCAGTGATTCCACCGGGGAGCTGTTTTTT	CATSDSTGELFF
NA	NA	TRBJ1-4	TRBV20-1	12	TGCAGTGCCCCCGCCCGGGCAGGGAGGCTGTTTTTT	CSAPARAGRLFF
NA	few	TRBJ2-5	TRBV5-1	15	TGCGCCAGCAGCTTGTCTGAGCGATTCCAAGAGACCCAGTACTTC	CASSLSERFQETQYF
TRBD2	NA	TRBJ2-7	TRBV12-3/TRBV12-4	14	TGTGCCAGCAGTTCTAGCGGGGGCACCTACGAGCAGTACTTC	CASSSSGGTYEQYF
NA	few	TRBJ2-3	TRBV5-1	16	TGCGCCAGCAGCTTGGTCGGGGGCCTTAGCACAGATACGCAGTATTTT	CASSLVGGLSTDTQYF
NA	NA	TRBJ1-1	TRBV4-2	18	TGTGCCAGCAGCCAAGCCCGAGGGGGGGTTCGCGTGAACACTGAAGCTTTCTTT	CASSQARGGVRVNTEAFF
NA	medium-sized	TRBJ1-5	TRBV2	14	TGTGCCAGCAGGGGGACCGCTAGCAATCAGCCCCAGCATTTT	CASRGTASNQPQHF
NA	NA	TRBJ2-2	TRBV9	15	TGTGCCAGCAGCGTAGGGGTGACGAACACCGGGGAGCTGTTTTTT	CASSVGVTNTGELFF
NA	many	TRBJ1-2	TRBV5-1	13	TGCGCCAGCAGCTTGGACGGACGATTTGGCTACACCTTC	CASSLDGRFGYTF
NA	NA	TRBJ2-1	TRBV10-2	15	TGCGCCAGCAGCGCCCAAGGGGGTTCCTACAATGAGCAGTTCTTC	CASSAQGGSYNEQFF
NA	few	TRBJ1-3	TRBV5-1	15	TGCGCCAGCAGCCCCCGAGGATTGTCTGGAAACACCATATATTTT	CASSPRGLSGNTIYF
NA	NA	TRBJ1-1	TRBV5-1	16	TGCGCCAGCAGCTTGGACGGGGGCCCTGGCGGGGCTGAAGCTTTCTTT	CASSLDGGPGGAEAFF
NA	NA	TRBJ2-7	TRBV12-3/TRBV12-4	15	TGTGCCAGCAGTTTAGATGTGGGCAAAAACTACGAGCAGTACTTC	CASSLDVGKNYEQYF
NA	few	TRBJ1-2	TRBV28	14	TGTGCCAGCAGTTCACCGCCGGAGGGGGGAGGCTACACCTTC	CASSSPPEGGGYTF
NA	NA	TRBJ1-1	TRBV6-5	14	TGTGCCAGCAGCTCTTGGGGCATGAACACTGAAGCTTTCTTT	CASSSWGMNTEAFF
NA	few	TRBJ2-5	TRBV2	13	TGTGCCAGCAGTGATCCCGGGGGTGAGACCCAGTACTTC	CASSDPGGETQYF
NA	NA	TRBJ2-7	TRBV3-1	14	TGTGCCAGCAGCCGAGACGAGTCCTACGTGGGGCAGTACTTC	CASSRDESYVGQYF
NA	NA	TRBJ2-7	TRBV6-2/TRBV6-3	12	TGTGCCAGCAGTTACCGGGAACGAGAGCAGTACTTC	CASSYREREQYF
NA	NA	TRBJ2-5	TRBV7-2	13	TGTGCCAGCAGCCGCAAAGAGCGAGAGACCCAGTACTTC	CASSRKERETQYF
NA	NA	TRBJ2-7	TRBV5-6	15	TGTGCCAGCAGCTTGGCCCAGTCCAGCTCCTACGAGCAGTACTTC	CASSLAQSSSYEQYF
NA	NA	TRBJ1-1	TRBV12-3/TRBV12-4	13	TGTGCCAGCAGCCAGGGATGGGGGACTGAAGCTTTCTTT	CASSQGWGTEAFF
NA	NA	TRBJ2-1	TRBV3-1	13	TGTGCCAGCAGCCAAGAACTAGCAACTGAGCAGTTCTTC	CASSQELATEQFF
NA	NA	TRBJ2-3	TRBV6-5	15	TGTGCCAGCACATCACACTCTCCCAGCACAGATACGCAGTATTTT	CASTSHSPSTDTQYF
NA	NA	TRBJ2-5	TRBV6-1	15	TGTGCCAGCAGTGAATGGAAGTTCCTCCAAGAGACCCAGTACTTC	CASSEWKFLQETQYF
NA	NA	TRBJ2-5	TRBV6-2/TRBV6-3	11	TGTGCCAGCACATCCACCGAGACCCAGTACTTC	CASTSTETQYF
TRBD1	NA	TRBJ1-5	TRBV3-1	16	TGTGCCAGCAGCCTCCGGGACAGAGATAGCAATCAGCCCCAGCATTTT	CASSLRDRDSNQPQHF
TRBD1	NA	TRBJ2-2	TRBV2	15	TGTGCCAGCAGCCTAAGACAGGGCGGCACCGGGGAGCTGTTTTTT	CASSLRQGGTGELFF
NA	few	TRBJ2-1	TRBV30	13	TGTGCCTGGAGTAGCGGATCCCACAATGAGCAGTTCTTC	CAWSSGSHNEQFF
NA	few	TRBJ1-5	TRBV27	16	TGTGCCAGCAGGGGGGGGCAGTCCAACGGCAGGCAGCCCCAGCATTTT	CASRGGQSNGRQPQHF
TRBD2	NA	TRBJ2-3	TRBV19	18	TGTGCCAGTTCCCCATACAACTTAGCGGGGGCCGCCACAGATACGCAGTATTTT	CASSPYNLAGAATDTQYF
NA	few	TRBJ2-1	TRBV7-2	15	TGTGCCAGCAGCTTAGGTCTGGAGTCGGGATACAGGCAGTTCTTC	CASSLGLESGYRQFF
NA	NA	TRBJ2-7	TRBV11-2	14	TGTGCCAGCAGCTTAGATCCCGGGACATCCGAGCAGTACTTC	CASSLDPGTSEQYF
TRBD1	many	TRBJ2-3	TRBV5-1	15	TGCGCCAGCAGCCCCGGTGGGACAGGGCCAGATACGCAGTATTTT	CASSPGGTGPDTQYF